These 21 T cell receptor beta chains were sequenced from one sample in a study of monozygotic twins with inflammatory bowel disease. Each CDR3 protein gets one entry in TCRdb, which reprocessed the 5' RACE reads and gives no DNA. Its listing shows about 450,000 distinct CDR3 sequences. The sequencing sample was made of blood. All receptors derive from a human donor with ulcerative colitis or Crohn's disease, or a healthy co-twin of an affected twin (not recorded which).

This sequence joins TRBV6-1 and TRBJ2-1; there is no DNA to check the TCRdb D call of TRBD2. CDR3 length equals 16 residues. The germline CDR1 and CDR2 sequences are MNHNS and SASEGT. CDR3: CASSDFSGGLYNEQFF.

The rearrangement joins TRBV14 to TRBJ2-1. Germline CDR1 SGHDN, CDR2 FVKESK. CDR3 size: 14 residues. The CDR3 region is CASSQDRVPNEQFF.

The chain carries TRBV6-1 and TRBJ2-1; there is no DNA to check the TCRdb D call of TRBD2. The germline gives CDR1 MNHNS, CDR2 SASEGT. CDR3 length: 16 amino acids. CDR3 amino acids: CASSARLAENYNEQFF.

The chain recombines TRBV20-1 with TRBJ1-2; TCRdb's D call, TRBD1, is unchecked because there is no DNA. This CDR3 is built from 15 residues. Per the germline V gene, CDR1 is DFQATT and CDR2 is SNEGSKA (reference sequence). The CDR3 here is CSAPPGTGASYGYTF.

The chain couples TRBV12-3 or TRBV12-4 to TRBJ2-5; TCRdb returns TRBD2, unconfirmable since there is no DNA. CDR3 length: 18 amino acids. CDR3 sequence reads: CASSLLPRASGREETQYF.

The CDR3 sequence is CASSLALGLARSSYEQYF. This rearrangement joins TRBV7-8 to TRBJ2-7; TCRdb's D call of TRBD2 is untestable without DNA. Germline CDR1 SGHVS, CDR2 FQNEAQ. The length of the CDR3 is 18 residues. Together with reference TRBV7-8 and TRBJ2-7, the CDR3 gives the full variable domain: GAGVSQSPRYKVAKRGQDVALRCDPISGHVSLFWYQQALGQGPEFLTYFQNEAQLDKSGLPSDRFFAERPEGSVSTLKIQRTQQEDSAVYLCASSLALGLARSSYEQYFGPGTRLTVT.

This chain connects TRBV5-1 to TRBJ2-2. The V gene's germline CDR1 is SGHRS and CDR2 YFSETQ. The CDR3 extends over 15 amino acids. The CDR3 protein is CASSFWLANTGELFF.

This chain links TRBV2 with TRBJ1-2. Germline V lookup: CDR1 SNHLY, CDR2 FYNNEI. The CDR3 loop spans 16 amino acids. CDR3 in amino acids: CASSGGSTLRWDGYTF.

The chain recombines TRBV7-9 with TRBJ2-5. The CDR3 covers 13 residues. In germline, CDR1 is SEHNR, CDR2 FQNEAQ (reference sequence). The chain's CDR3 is CASSAFYEETQYF.

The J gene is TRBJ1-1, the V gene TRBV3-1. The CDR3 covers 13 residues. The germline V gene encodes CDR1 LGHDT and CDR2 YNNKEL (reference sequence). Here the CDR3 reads CASSQVAGTEAFF.

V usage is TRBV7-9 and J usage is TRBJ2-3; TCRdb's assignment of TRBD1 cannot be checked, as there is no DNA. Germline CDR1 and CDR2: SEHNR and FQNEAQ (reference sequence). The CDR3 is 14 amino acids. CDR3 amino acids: CASSLQGFTDTQYF.

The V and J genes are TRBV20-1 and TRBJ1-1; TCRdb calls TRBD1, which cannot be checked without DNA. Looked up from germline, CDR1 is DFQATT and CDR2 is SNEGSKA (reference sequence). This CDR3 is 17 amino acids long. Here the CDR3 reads CSASLPGVRGLNTEAFF.

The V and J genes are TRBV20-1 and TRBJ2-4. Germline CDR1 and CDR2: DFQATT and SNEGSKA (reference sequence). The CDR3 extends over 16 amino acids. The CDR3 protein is CSARPPHSLAKNIQYF.

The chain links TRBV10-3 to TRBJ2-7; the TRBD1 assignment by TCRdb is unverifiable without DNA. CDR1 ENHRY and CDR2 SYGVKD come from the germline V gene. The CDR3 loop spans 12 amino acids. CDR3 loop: CAIGGAPYEQYF.

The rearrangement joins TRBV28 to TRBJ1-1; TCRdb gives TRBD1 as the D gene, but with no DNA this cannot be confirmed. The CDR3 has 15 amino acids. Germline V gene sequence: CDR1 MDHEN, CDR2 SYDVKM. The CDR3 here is CASSWVSQGNTEAFF. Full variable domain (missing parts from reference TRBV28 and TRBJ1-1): DVKVTQSSRYLVKRTGEKVFLECVQDMDHENMFWYRQDPGLGLRLIYFSYDVKMKEKGDIPEGYSVSREKKERFSLILESASTNQTSMYLCASSWVSQGNTEAFFGQGTRLTVV.

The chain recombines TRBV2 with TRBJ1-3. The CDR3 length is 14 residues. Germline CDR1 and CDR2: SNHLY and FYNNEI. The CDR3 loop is CASSDSGVGNTIYF. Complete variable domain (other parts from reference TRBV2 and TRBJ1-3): EPEVTQTPSHQVTQMGQEVILRCVPISNHLYFYWYRQILGQKVEFLVSFYNNEISEKSEIFDDQFSVERPDGSNFTLKIRSTKLEDSAMYFCASSDSGVGNTIYFGEGSWLTVV.

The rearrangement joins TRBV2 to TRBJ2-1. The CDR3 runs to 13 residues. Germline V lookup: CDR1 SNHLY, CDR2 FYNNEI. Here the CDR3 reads CASSEGPSNEQFF.

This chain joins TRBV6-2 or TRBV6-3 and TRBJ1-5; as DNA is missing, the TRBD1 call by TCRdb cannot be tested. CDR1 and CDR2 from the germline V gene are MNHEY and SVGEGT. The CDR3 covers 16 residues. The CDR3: CASNTRETSSDQPQHF.

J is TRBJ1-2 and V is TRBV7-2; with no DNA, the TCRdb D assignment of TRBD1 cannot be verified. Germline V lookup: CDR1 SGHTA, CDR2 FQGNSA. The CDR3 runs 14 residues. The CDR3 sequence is CASSLVDRVGGYTF.

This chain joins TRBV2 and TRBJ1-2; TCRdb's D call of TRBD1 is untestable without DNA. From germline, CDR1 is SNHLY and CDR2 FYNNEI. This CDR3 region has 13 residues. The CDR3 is CASTLTGNYGYTF.

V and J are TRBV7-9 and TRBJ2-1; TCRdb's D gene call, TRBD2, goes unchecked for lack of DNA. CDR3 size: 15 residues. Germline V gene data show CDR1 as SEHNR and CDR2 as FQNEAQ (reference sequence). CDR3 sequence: CVSSFRVAGDNEQFF.